Sequencing of this T cell receptor (beta chain) was carried out in a study of chemoradiotherapy in HPV16-positive cancers. Looking at the study overall: Functional T-cell assays on a couple of HPV16-positive patients' cells defined candidate HPV-specific clones and common TCR motifs.

Turning to this clone: What it recognizes is unknown.

Study observations and caveats: Only two HPV16-positive patients supplied the functional HPV-specificity definition. Candidate HPV-specific clones and E7-related TCR motifs grew in tumor during treatment. HPV-responsive T-cell expansion during chemoradiotherapy was linked to improved recurrence-free survival in HPV16-positive patients.

Profiled with immunoSEQ multiplex PCR; TCRdb holds only in-frame clones, not every one. The sample holds roughly 25,000 clones, approximately 94% seen once. The CDR3 is 12 residues long. Trimming stripped 4 bases from V and 4 bases from J, with 11 bases between. CDR1 and CDR2 (germline): SQVTM, ANQGSEA. The chain has TRBV29-1 and TRBJ2-7, with D unclear. The sample was collected from a patient who underwent chemoradiotherapy. The clonotype comes from a human donor with HPV-associated anogenital cancer. This CDR3 is CSVGSRTYEQYF. CDR3 DNA: TGCAGCGTTGGATCTAGAACGTACGAGCAGTACTTC.